These T cell receptor beta chains were read from a single sample in a study of T cells in Graves' hyperthyroidism and ophthalmopathy. From the multiplex PCR reads, TCRdb called clonotypes with MiXCR, one entry per CDR3 protein. The sample holds more than 650,000 distinct CDR3 sequences, 14% seen once. The sample was blood. Receptors originate from a woman between 18 and 30 years old with Graves' hyperthyroidism. Each CDR3 is given with its conserved first and last residue. The order of the fields is D gene, clone size, CDR3 length, V gene, J gene, CDR3 protein, CDR3 DNA. A D gene is named only where the DNA matches it firmly. Size values are once, few and many counts, or a class for expanded clones, and some rows have none.

NA	many	15	TRBV18	TRBJ2-5	CASSPPTAAEETQYF	TGTGCCAGCTCACCTCCGACAGCGGCGGAGGAGACCCAGTACTTC
NA	many	16	TRBV6-1	TRBJ2-7	CASSEQQGPSSYEQYF	TGTGCCAGCAGTGAACAACAGGGCCCCAGCTCCTACGAGCAGTACTTC
NA	NA	16	TRBV11-3	TRBJ2-4	CASSLPLGLSKNIQYF	TGTGCCAGCAGTTTGCCCCTAGGGCTCTCCAAAAACATTCAGTACTTC
NA	many	21	TRBV11-3	TRBJ2-1	CARIPMGTTRFVYSSYNEQFF	TGTGCCAGGATCCCCATGGGGACGACTCGGTTTGTGTACAGCTCCTACAATGAGCAGTTCTTC
NA	few	18	TRBV29-1	TRBJ1-2	CSVDSGPGRTNAAYGYTF	TGCAGCGTTGATAGTGGCCCAGGACGTACAAACGCGGCCTATGGCTACACCTTC
NA	many	15	TRBV5-1	TRBJ2-1	CASPVSRNSYNEQFF	TGCGCCAGCCCCGTCTCGAGGAACTCCTACAATGAGCAGTTCTTC
NA	many	13	TRBV7-9	TRBJ1-5	CASSLWGDQPQHF	TGTGCCAGCAGCTTATGGGGAGATCAGCCCCAGCATTTT
NA	few	18	TRBV15	TRBJ1-3	CATSRDWDPSFSGNTIYF	TGTGCCACCAGCAGAGATTGGGATCCGTCTTTCTCTGGAAACACCATATATTTT
TRBD2	NA	15	TRBV9	TRBJ2-1	CASSAGTRSYNEQFF	TGTGCCAGCAGCGCCGGGACTAGATCCTACAATGAGCAGTTCTTC
NA	few	15	TRBV14	TRBJ2-3	CASSQDLGPWDTQYF	TGTGCCAGCAGCCAAGATCTCGGCCCGTGGGATACGCAGTATTTT
TRBD2	NA	13	TRBV5-1	TRBJ2-1	CASSPVSGNEQFF	TGCGCCAGCAGCCCAGTTAGCGGGAATGAGCAGTTCTTC
TRBD1	few	14	TRBV30	TRBJ1-4	CAWTEGAEAEKLFF	TGTGCCTGGACCGAGGGGGCGGAAGCGGAAAAACTGTTTTTT
NA	few	12	TRBV6-1	TRBJ2-7	CASRTSLREQYF	TGTGCCAGCCGGACATCGCTTCGGGAGCAGTACTTC
TRBD2	few	14	TRBV28	TRBJ2-1	CAIRTSGRDNEQFF	TGTGCCATCCGGACTAGCGGGAGGGACAATGAGCAGTTCTTC
NA	few	10	TRBV12-5	TRBJ2-1	CASRLNEQFF	TGTGCTAGTCGCCTGAATGAGCAGTTCTTC
NA	few	17	TRBV3-1	TRBJ1-6	CASSQDPLSSYNSPLHF	TGTGCCAGCAGCCAAGATCCCCTCAGCTCCTATAATTCACCCCTCCACTTT
NA	many	16	TRBV3-1	TRBJ2-3	CASSHQYGGAGDTQYF	TGTGCCAGCAGCCACCAATATGGGGGAGCGGGAGATACGCAGTATTTT
NA	few	13	TRBV7-2	TRBJ2-1	CASSRGYLNEQFF	TGTGCCAGCAGCCGTGGATACCTCAATGAGCAGTTCTTC
TRBD1	NA	14	TRBV6-2/TRBV6-3	TRBJ2-7	CASSPSGQGKVQYF	TGTGCCAGCAGTCCCTCGGGACAGGGTAAGGTGCAGTACTTC
NA	many	15	TRBV20-1	TRBJ2-1	CSARLMGPFRNEQFF	TGCAGTGCTAGGCTAATGGGACCCTTCAGGAATGAGCAGTTCTTC
TRBD1	many	16	TRBV2	TRBJ2-7	CASISDRNSLLSEQYF	TGTGCCAGCATCTCGGACAGGAACAGTCTCCTGAGCGAGCAGTACTTC
TRBD1	NA	13	TRBV30	TRBJ1-3	CAWGQGGFHTIYF	TGTGCCTGGGGACAGGGAGGATTTCACACCATATATTTT
NA	many	13	TRBV7-2	TRBJ2-3	CASSSIWPDTQYF	TGTGCCAGCAGCTCTATATGGCCAGATACGCAGTATTTT
NA	many	15	TRBV7-9	TRBJ2-7	CASSPRDSPGWEQYF	TGTGCCAGCAGCCCCCGGGACTCCCCGGGGTGGGAGCAGTACTTC
NA	NA	14	TRBV4-1	TRBJ2-3	CASSHPGRSDTQYF	TGCGCCAGCAGCCATCCCGGACGGTCAGATACGCAGTATTTT
TRBD2	many	13	TRBV3-1	TRBJ2-7	CASSQGPGGEQYF	TGTGCCAGCAGCCAAGGCCCGGGAGGCGAGCAGTACTTC
TRBD1	many	15	TRBV7-9	TRBJ1-1	CASSVRDRMNTEAFF	TGTGCCAGCAGCGTCCGGGACAGGATGAACACTGAAGCTTTCTTT